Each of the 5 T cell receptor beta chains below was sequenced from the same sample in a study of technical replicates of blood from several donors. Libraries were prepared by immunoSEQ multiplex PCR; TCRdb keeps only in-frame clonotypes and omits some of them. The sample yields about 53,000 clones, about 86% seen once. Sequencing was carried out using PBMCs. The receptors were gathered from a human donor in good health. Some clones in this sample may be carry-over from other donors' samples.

The CDR3 DNA reads TGTGCCAGCAGCTTGGACAGGGGCTCTGGGGCCAACGTCCTGACTTTC. It codes for CASSLDRGSGANVLTF. The chain links TRBV11-2 to TRBJ2-6; 9 bases are shared with TRBD1. CDR1 SGHAT and CDR2 FQNNGV come from the germline V gene. CDR3 size: 16 residues. The V gene end was trimmed by 3 bases and the J gene end by 0 bases; junction bases not matched to a gene: 0. The full variable domain, its missing parts supplied by reference TRBV11-2 and TRBJ2-6, is EAGVAQSPRYKIIEKRQSVAFWCNPISGHATLYWYQQILGQGPKLLIQFQNNGVVDDSQLPKDRFSAERLKGVDSTLKIQPAKLEDSAVYLCASSLDRGSGANVLTFGAGSRLTVL.

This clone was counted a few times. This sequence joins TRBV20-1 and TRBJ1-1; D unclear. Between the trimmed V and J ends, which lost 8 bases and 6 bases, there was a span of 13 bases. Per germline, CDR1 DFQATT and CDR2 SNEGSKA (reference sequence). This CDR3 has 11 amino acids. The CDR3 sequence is CSLDWAAEAFF. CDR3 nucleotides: TGCAGTTTGGACTGGGCCGCTGAAGCTTTCTTT.

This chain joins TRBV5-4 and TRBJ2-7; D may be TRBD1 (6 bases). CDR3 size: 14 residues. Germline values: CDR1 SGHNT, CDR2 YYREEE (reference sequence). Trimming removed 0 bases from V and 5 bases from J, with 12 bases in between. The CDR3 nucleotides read TGTGCCAGCAGCTTGGGCAGGGGTGAGAACGAGCAGTACTTC. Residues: CASSLGRGENEQYF.

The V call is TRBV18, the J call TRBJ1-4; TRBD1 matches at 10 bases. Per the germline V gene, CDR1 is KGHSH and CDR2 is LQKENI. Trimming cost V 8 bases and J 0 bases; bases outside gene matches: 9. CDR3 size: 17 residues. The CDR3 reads CASTGQGVFATNEKLFF. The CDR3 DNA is TGTGCCAGCACCGGACAGGGGGTGTTCGCAACTAATGAAAAACTGTTTTTT.

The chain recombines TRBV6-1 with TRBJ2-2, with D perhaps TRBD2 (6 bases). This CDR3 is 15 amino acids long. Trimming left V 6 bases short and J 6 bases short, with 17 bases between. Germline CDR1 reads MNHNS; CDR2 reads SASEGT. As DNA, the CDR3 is TGTGCCAGCAGCGAGAACCGACTAGGCTCCGGGGAGCTGTTTTTT. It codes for CASSENRLGSGELFF.